This TCR beta chain was identified in a study of control samples from healthy donors and cancer patients. TCRdb keeps only in-frame clones here, not all; method: immunoSEQ multiplex PCR. The table includes about 120,000 clones, roughly nine tenths detected once. The germline CDR1 and CDR2 sequences are SGHDN and FVKESK. Trimming removed 0 bases at V and 2 bases at J, with 12 bases between. The CDR3 consists of 16 residues. V and J are TRBV14 and TRBJ2-3, with D tentatively TRBD2 (5 bases). Sequences were obtained from PBMCs. This receptor was identified in a woman in her forties or fifties with colorectal cancer. Here the CDR3 reads CASSQDIGLLTDTQYF. CDR3 bases: TGTGCCAGCAGCCAAGATATAGGACTGCTCACAGATACGCAGTATTTT.